Following are 17 T cell receptor beta chains from one sample sequenced in a study of shared clonotypes between healthy human individuals. The assay was immunoSEQ multiplex PCR, and TCRdb's table has in-frame clones only and misses some. The top ten hold more than 1.5% of the sample, which has around 2.1 million clones, 85% to 95% seen once. Terminally differentiated effector memory CD45RA+ cells were left out of the naive CD8 fraction, which was CD45RO-negative and positively selected for CCR7. Sequences were obtained from naive CD8+ T cells from PBMCs. These receptors all come from a man aged 18 to 30 in good health. Some clones in this sample may be carry-over from other donors' samples.

The V and J genes are TRBV9 and TRBJ2-3; possibly TRBD1 or TRBD2 for D (5 bases each). The CDR3 runs to 17 residues. CDR1 and CDR2 (germline): SGDLS, YYNGEE. V lost 2 bases and J lost 2, with 18 bases in between. The CDR3 is CASSVTTGGSLTDTQYF. CDR3 DNA sequence: TGTGCCAGCAGCGTTACAACAGGCGGGTCCCTCACAGATACGCAGTATTTT.

This clone was detected once. Other DNA sequences in the same sample also yield this CDR3. The CDR3 DNA sequence: TGTGCCAGCAGCTTGGGGGGGGCGGGCACAGATACGCAGTATTTT. Its protein product is CASSLGGAGTDTQYF. The gene calls are TRBV11-2 and TRBJ2-3; perhaps TRBD2 as D (7 bases). The V and J ends lost 3 bases and 1 base respectively, with 11 bases between them. This CDR3 has 15 amino acids. CDR1 and CDR2 (germline): SGHAT, FQNNGV.

Concerning this clone: Different DNA sequences within this sample yield the same CDR3. V is TRBV28 and J is TRBJ2-1; D ambiguous. This CDR3 spans 15 amino acids. Trimming shortened V by 6 bases and J by 0 bases, and 12 bases separated the two germline ends. Germline V CDR1 and CDR2: MDHEN, SYDVKM. CDR3 sequence (DNA): TGTGCCAGCAGCCTTGGGCAAGGCTCCTACAATGAGCAGTTCTTC. Its protein product is CASSLGQGSYNEQFF.

This clone has more than one count but fewer than ten. The chain carries TRBV7-9 and TRBJ1-2; 11 bases map to TRBD1. Germline V gene lookup returns CDR1 SEHNR and CDR2 FQNEAQ (reference sequence). CDR3 size: 16 residues. Trimming cost V 5 bases and J 0 bases; bases outside gene matches: 5. In DNA form, the CDR3 reads TGTGCCAGCAGCCCAACGGGACAGGGGGCTAACTATGGCTACACCTTC. Encoded protein: CASSPTGQGANYGYTF.

The J gene is TRBJ1-1, the V gene TRBV4-3, with 9 bases identical to TRBD1. V shed 3 bases and J 3 bases; nucleotides not matched to a gene: 5. CDR1 and CDR2 (germline): LGHNA, YSLEER. The length of the CDR3 is 15 residues. The CDR3 region is CASSHRTGEHTEAFF. The CDR3 DNA sequence: TGCGCCAGCAGCCACCGGACAGGGGAGCACACTGAAGCTTTCTTT.

The CDR3 loop is CASSLASRAETQYF. The DNA for the CDR3 is TGTGCCAGCAGCTTAGCCTCCAGGGCAGAGACCCAGTACTTC. The gene calls are TRBV7-9 and TRBJ2-5, with D perhaps TRBD1 (5 bases). The CDR3 has 14 residues. With 0 bases removed from V and 4 bases from J, the gap between germline ends came to 9 bases. CDR1 is SEHNR, CDR2 FQNEAQ, per germline (reference sequence).

The sample holds one count of this clone. V is TRBV11-3 and J is TRBJ1-1, with no clear D. This CDR3 comprises 14 residues. Germline CDR1 reads SGHNT; CDR2 reads YENEEA. The V gene lost 2 bases and the J gene lost 8 bases, with 15 bases spanning the gap. CDR3 DNA: TGTGCCAGCAGCTTATACCTGACCTTATCCGAAGCTTTCTTT. Translating it yields CASSLYLTLSEAFF.

The chain joins TRBV15 to TRBJ1-3; the match to TRBD1 covers 9 bases. Germline lookup yields CDR1 LNHNV and CDR2 YYDKDF (reference sequence). V lost 0 bases to trimming and J lost 2 bases; unmatched junction nucleotides: 2. There are 16 residues in the CDR3. As DNA, the CDR3 is TGTGCCACCAGCAGAGACCGGACAGGGGCTGGAAACACCATATATTTT. This gives the protein CATSRDRTGAGNTIYF.

Remarks on this clone: Other DNA variants within this sample encode the same CDR3. The V gene is TRBV9, the J gene TRBJ2-5; D is perhaps TRBD1 or TRBD2 (6 bases each). V was pared by 0 bases and J by 5 bases, with 14 bases between. The CDR3 extends over 15 amino acids. CDR1 SGDLS and CDR2 YYNGEE come from the germline V gene. CDR3 sequence reads: CASSVGRGLRETQYF. CDR3 bases: TGTGCCAGCAGCGTAGGTCGGGGGCTTAGGGAGACCCAGTACTTC.

The chain uses TRBV4-3 and TRBJ2-5; D is undetermined. Per the germline V gene, CDR1 is LGHNA and CDR2 is YSLEER. The CDR3 is 16 amino acids. Deletions cut 0 bases from V and 9 bases from J, with 20 bases between. The CDR3 nucleotides are TGCGCCAGCAGCCAAGACTGGCTTGATTGGGGTCGGGCCCAGTACTTC. Translated: CASSQDWLDWGRAQYF.

CDR3 bases: TGTGCCAGCAGCTACACCCGGGACGAGCAAGAGACCCAGTACTTC. It encodes CASSYTRDEQETQYF. The rearrangement uses TRBV13 and TRBJ2-5, with D tentatively TRBD1 or TRBD2 (5 bases each). V was shortened by 4 bases and J by 2 bases, with 14 bases between the two germline ends. CDR1 is PRHDT and CDR2 is FYEKMQ in the germline V gene (reference sequence). The CDR3 consists of 15 residues.

As concerns this clone: The identical CDR3 is also encoded by other nucleotide sequences in the sample. The chain links TRBV27 to TRBJ2-7; the match to TRBD2 covers 10 bases. Germline V gene lookup returns CDR1 MNHEY and CDR2 SMNVEV (reference sequence). The CDR3 totals 16 residues. The V segment lost 0 bases and the J segment 0 bases; nucleotides outside the gene matches: 2. In nucleotides, the CDR3 is TGTGCCAGCAGTTTATCGCTAGCGGGAGCCTCCTACGAGCAGTACTTC. Residues: CASSLSLAGASYEQYF.

The chain is built from TRBV29-1 and TRBJ1-2; D not certain. Germline V gene lookup returns CDR1 SQVTM and CDR2 ANQGSEA. V was shortened by 0 bases and J by 8 bases, with 10 bases between the two germline ends. There are 12 residues in the CDR3. The CDR3 coding sequence is TGCAGCGTTGAAGAGCCCGCGCCAGGCTACACCTTC. Its translation: CSVEEPAPGYTF.

A few counts support this clone. The V and J genes are TRBV5-1 and TRBJ2-7; D is possibly TRBD1 or TRBD2 (5 bases each). Trimming removed 4 bases at V and 7 bases at J, with 9 bases between. CDR1 is SGHRS, CDR2 YFSETQ, per germline. The CDR3 consists of 11 residues. CDR3 loop: CASSVEGEQYF. In DNA, the CDR3 is TGCGCCAGCAGCGTCGAGGGGGAGCAGTACTTC.

The genes are TRBV7-6 and TRBJ2-5; the D is unclear. Germline CDR1 reads SGHVS; CDR2 reads FNYEAQ. The V gene lost 4 bases and the J gene lost 0 bases, with 12 bases spanning the gap. This CDR3 is built from 15 residues. The DNA for the CDR3 is TGTGCCAGCAGCTCCCTAAACCGGGACCAAGAGACCCAGTACTTC. Translation: CASSSLNRDQETQYF.

The rearrangement uses TRBV11-2 and TRBJ2-2; D might be TRBD1 (6 bases). This CDR3 has 15 residues. CDR1 and CDR2 from the germline V gene are SGHAT and FQNNGV. The V gene lost 5 bases and the J gene lost 6 bases, with 16 bases spanning the gap. CDR3 amino acids: CASSPRQAGAGELFF. CDR3 DNA sequence: TGTGCCAGCAGCCCGCGACAGGCCGGGGCCGGGGAGCTGTTTTTT.

The V gene is TRBV7-8, the J gene TRBJ2-1, with D perhaps assigned TRBD1 or TRBD2 (6 bases each). Germline CDR1 and CDR2: SGHVS and FQNEAQ. This CDR3 is built from 22 residues. The V end was cut by 2 bases, the J end by 3 bases, with 32 bases between. As DNA, the CDR3 is TGTGCCAGCAGCTTACTTCTGATCGGGGCAAGTTTACTAGAGGGGGGCTACAATGAGCAGTTCTTC. Translation gives CASSLLLIGASLLEGGYNEQFF.